Each of the 30 T cell receptor beta chains below was sequenced from the same sample in a study of long-term antiretroviral therapy in people with HIV. Investigators performed immunoSEQ version v3.0 at survey level. Some clones are missing from TCRdb's copy, which holds only in-frame ones; the method was immunoSEQ multiplex PCR. The sample records 30,000 to 40,000 clones, around 79% being singletons. The source material was unsorted PBMCs, sampled 1.9 years after starting antiretroviral therapy. The receptors shown here come from a man aged 18 to 29 with HIV.

The V call is TRBV9, the J call TRBJ1-3; D is possibly TRBD1 (5 bases). Germline V gene lookup returns CDR1 SGDLS and CDR2 YYNGEE. The CDR3 is 17 residues long. Trimming removed 0 bases at V and 3 bases at J, with 16 bases between. The CDR3 DNA reads as TGTGCCAGCAGCGTAGGTGACCCCGGGGGAATTGGAAACACCATATATTTT. Its translation is CASSVGDPGGIGNTIYF.

This clone was recorded once. The chain combines TRBV11-2 with TRBJ1-1; tentatively, D is TRBD1 (6 bases). Deletions cut 1 base from V and 0 bases from J, with 12 bases between. In germline, CDR1 is SGHAT, CDR2 FQNNGV. The CDR3 is 16 amino acids. This chain's CDR3 is CASSLATTGLNTEAFF. As DNA, the CDR3 is TGTGCCAGCAGCTTAGCGACCACAGGGTTGAACACTGAAGCTTTCTTT.

The genes are TRBV10-2 and TRBJ1-5, with D tentatively TRBD1 (5 bases). This CDR3 comprises 15 residues. Germline V gene lookup returns CDR1 WSHSY and CDR2 SAAADI. V dropped 0 bases and J dropped 1 base, with 7 bases sitting between them. In DNA, the CDR3 is TGCGCCAGCAGTGAGTCTTGGGGCAGCAATCAGCCCCAGCATTTT. It yields the protein CASSESWGSNQPQHF.

This clone has just a few counts. The rearrangement joins TRBV2 to TRBJ1-5; 7 nucleotides line up with TRBD1. CDR3 size: 14 residues. In germline, CDR1 is SNHLY, CDR2 FYNNEI. V shed 6 bases and J 7 bases; nucleotides not matched to a gene: 9. CDR3 in DNA: TGTGCCAGCAGGGCCGGAGGGGGCGAGCAGCCCCAGCATTTT. Translated, it gives CASRAGGGEQPQHF.

J is TRBJ1-1 and V is TRBV5-5, with TRBD1 matching 8 bases. Germline trimming cut 3 bases from V and 5 bases from J; bases unmatched to any gene: 12. This CDR3 has 16 amino acids. From germline, CDR1 is SGHKS and CDR2 YYEKEE (reference sequence). The CDR3 DNA sequence: TGTGCCAGCAGCTCGTATTTGAACAGGGGGGAGACTGAAGCTTTCTTT. Translation: CASSSYLNRGETEAFF. The variable domain in full, completed from reference TRBV5-5 and TRBJ1-1, reads DAGVTQSPTHLIKTRGQQVTLRCSPISGHKSVSWYQQVLGQGPQFIFQYYEKEERGRGNFPDRFSARQFPNYSSELNVNALLLGDSALYLCASSSYLNRGETEAFFGQGTRLTVV.

This chain connects TRBV10-3 to TRBJ1-1; a weak D match, TRBD1 (6 bases). Trimming removed 3 bases at V and 0 bases at J, with 14 bases between. The germline V gene has CDR1 ENHRY and CDR2 SYGVKD. The CDR3 sequence is 16 residues long. This chain's CDR3 is CAISDEPGHMNTEAFF. The CDR3 region has the DNA TGTGCCATCAGTGATGAGCCGGGACATATGAACACTGAAGCTTTCTTT.

The rearrangement joins TRBV29-1 to TRBJ1-1, with D perhaps matching TRBD1 (5 bases). The CDR3 length is 13 residues. The germline V gene encodes CDR1 SQVTM and CDR2 ANQGSEA. V was pared by 4 bases and J by 4 bases, with 13 bases between. The CDR3 reads CSVATGGRTEAFF. The CDR3 DNA is TGCAGCGTTGCGACGGGGGGTCGCACTGAAGCTTTCTTT.

This clone was found a few times. The chain links TRBV27 to TRBJ2-7; 7 nucleotides align to TRBD1. The V and J ends lost 5 bases and 3 bases, in that order; junction bases with no gene match: 10. This CDR3 contains 15 residues. Germline V lookup: CDR1 MNHEY, CDR2 SMNVEV (reference sequence). This CDR3 is CASSRSGTEIYEQYV. CDR3 bases: TGTGCCAGCAGTAGATCCGGGACAGAAATCTACGAGCAGTACGTC.

This clone was seen a few times. The CDR3 nucleotides are TGTGCCAGCAGCTTAGGAGAATACTACAATGAGCAGTTCTTC. It encodes CASSLGEYYNEQFF. The chain carries TRBV7-9 and TRBJ2-1; D remains ambiguous. Between the trimmed V and J ends, which lost 1 base and 3 bases, there was a span of 7 bases. This CDR3 is built from 14 residues. The germline V gene has CDR1 SEHNR and CDR2 FQNEAQ (reference sequence).

This sequence joins TRBV30 and TRBJ2-7, with D possibly matching TRBD1 (5 bases). Germline V gene lookup returns CDR1 GTSNPN and CDR2 SVGIG (reference sequence). The V and J ends lost 2 bases and 3 bases respectively, with 14 bases between them. The CDR3 covers 14 residues. The CDR3, as DNA: TGTGCCTGGAGTCAGGGTTTGGTACGCTACGAGCAGTACTTC. Protein product: CAWSQGLVRYEQYF. Full variable domain (remainder filled in from reference TRBV30 and TRBJ2-7): SQTIHQWPATLVQPVGSPLSLECTVEGTSNPNLYWYRQAAGRGLQLLFYSVGIGQISSEVPQNLSASRPQDRQFILSSKKLLLSDSGFYLCAWSQGLVRYEQYFGPGTRLTVT.

The chain is built from TRBV10-3 and TRBJ2-7; 7 bases are shared with TRBD1. The CDR3 sequence is 17 residues long. The V segment lost 3 bases and the J segment 0 bases; nucleotides outside the gene matches: 11. Germline assignment: CDR1 ENHRY and CDR2 SYGVKD. CDR3 residues: CAISDGDGYRGSYEQYF. In DNA form, the CDR3 reads TGTGCCATCAGTGATGGGGATGGCTACAGGGGCTCCTACGAGCAGTACTTC.

This chain uses TRBV6-1 with TRBJ1-5; TRBD1 might be the D (6 bases). This CDR3 is built from 15 residues. Germline CDR1 MNHNS, CDR2 SASEGT. V lost 6 bases to trimming and J lost 3 bases, with 15 bases between them. The CDR3 here is CASRSRGQNNQPQHF. CDR3 bases: TGTGCCAGCAGAAGCCGGGGGCAGAACAATCAGCCCCAGCATTTT.

This chain joins TRBV7-9 and TRBJ1-1, with a possible D match to TRBD1 (5 bases). Looked up from germline, CDR1 is SEHNR and CDR2 is FQNEAQ (reference sequence). This CDR3 is built from 15 residues. V lost 5 bases, J lost 1 base, and 14 bases lay in between. In DNA, the CDR3 is TGTGCCAGCAGCCTGAGGGGTGGGGAGAACACTGAAGCTTTCTTT. Amino acid sequence: CASSLRGGENTEAFF.

This rearrangement joins TRBV6-1 to TRBJ2-7, with D unclear. CDR1 and CDR2 from the germline V gene are MNHNS and SASEGT. V gave up 4 bases and J gave up 0 bases, with 4 bases separating them. The CDR3 has 12 amino acids. DNA for the CDR3: TGTGCCAGCAGTGTTAGCTCCTACGAGCAGTACGTC. This encodes CASSVSSYEQYV.

This clone has just one count. This chain links TRBV6-4 with TRBJ2-3, with TRBD2 identical over 8 bases. CDR3 size: 17 residues. V lost 6 bases to trimming and J lost 5 bases; unmatched junction nucleotides: 16. Germline V gene data show CDR1 as MRHNA and CDR2 as SNTAGT. The CDR3 region is CASSHTPPGGGQDTQYF. The DNA for the CDR3 is TGTGCCAGCAGCCACACACCCCCGGGGGGGGGACAAGATACGCAGTATTTT.

This chain connects TRBV19 to TRBJ1-5; D possibly corresponds to TRBD1 (5 bases). V gave up 8 bases and J gave up 6 bases, with 20 bases separating them. Germline V gene data show CDR1 as LNHDA and CDR2 as SQIVND (reference sequence). The length of the CDR3 is 15 residues. CDR3 in DNA: TGTGCCAGTCATGGCGACCGGGGGGGATTTCAGCCCCAGCATTTT. It translates to CASHGDRGGFQPQHF.

This sequence joins TRBV19 and TRBJ2-4; 8 bases are a match to TRBD1. Germline assignment: CDR1 LNHDA and CDR2 SQIVND (reference sequence). The V and J ends lost 2 bases and 5 bases, in that order; junction bases with no gene match: 8. There are 16 residues in the CDR3. This chain's CDR3 is CASSIQGAGGENIQYF. CDR3 coding DNA: TGTGCCAGTAGTATACAGGGGGCTGGGGGTGAAAACATTCAGTACTTC.

The rearrangement uses TRBV7-6 and TRBJ2-2; D assignment may be TRBD1 or TRBD2 (5 bases each). The CDR3 consists of 15 residues. The germline V gene encodes CDR1 SGHVS and CDR2 FNYEAQ. The ends were cut back, 7 bases at V and 5 bases at J, with 17 bases in the middle. CDR3 sequence reads: CASIKGVEVTGELFF. The DNA of the CDR3 is TGTGCCAGCATCAAAGGGGTGGAGGTGACCGGGGAGCTGTTTTTT.

The chain couples TRBV6-5 to TRBJ1-5; D not certain. Germline V gives CDR1 MNHEY, CDR2 SVGAGI. Trimming left V 5 bases short and J 2 bases short, with 10 bases between. The CDR3 sequence is 14 residues long. The CDR3 region is CASSKTPGNQPQHF. CDR3 coding DNA: TGTGCCAGCAGTAAAACCCCCGGCAATCAGCCCCAGCATTTT.

This clone appeared once. The chain links TRBV25-1 to TRBJ1-6; D is possibly TRBD1 (6 bases). From germline, CDR1 is MGHDK and CDR2 SYGVNS. V was shortened by 3 bases and J by 5 bases, with 11 bases between the two germline ends. This CDR3 comprises 15 residues. DNA of the CDR3: TGTGCCAGCAGTGATTTCAGGGGAGATAATTCACCCCTCCACTTT. Amino acid sequence: CASSDFRGDNSPLHF.

This clone was counted a single time. The chain combines TRBV5-1 with TRBJ2-6; 7 bases match TRBD1. V was clipped by 4 bases and J by 2 bases; unmatched bases: 6. The CDR3 runs to 16 residues. Looked up from germline, CDR1 is SGHRS and CDR2 is YFSETQ. CDR3 DNA sequence: TGCGCCAGCAGCGGGGCAGGGGGACCTGGGGCCAACGTCCTGACTTTC. Residues: CASSGAGGPGANVLTF.

This clone appeared once. The chain links TRBV6-1 to TRBJ2-1; no clear D gene. This CDR3 is built from 15 residues. V shed 1 base and J shed 1 base, with 8 bases lying between them. Looked up from germline, CDR1 is MNHNS and CDR2 is SASEGT. The DNA of the CDR3 is TGTGCCAGCAGTGAAGGGCGGCAGTCCTACAATGAGCAGTTCTTC. Protein sequence: CASSEGRQSYNEQFF.

The chain carries TRBV4-1 and TRBJ2-2, with 8 positions matching TRBD2. The germline CDR1 and CDR2 sequences are MGHRA and YSYEKL. The J segment lost 1 base and the V segment lost 4 bases, leaving 2 bases of the junction unmatched. The CDR3 is 15 amino acids. CDR3 amino acids: CASSPGLGNTGELFF. The CDR3 DNA reads TGCGCCAGCAGCCCGGGACTAGGGAACACCGGGGAGCTGTTTTTT.

The chain links TRBV4-1 to TRBJ2-1; TRBD1 matches at 9 bases. With 0 bases clipped from V and 6 bases from J, the junction kept 6 bases outside the gene matches. The germline V gene has CDR1 MGHRA and CDR2 YSYEKL. The CDR3 extends over 16 amino acids. In DNA, the CDR3 is TGCGCCAGCAGCCAAGAGACAGGGGGTTTTGTCAATGAGCAGTTCTTC. This gives the protein CASSQETGGFVNEQFF.

DNA for the CDR3: TGCGCCAGCAGCGCTACAGGGGTGACGGCTGAAGCTTTCTTT. Protein sequence: CASSATGVTAEAFF. This sequence joins TRBV5-1 and TRBJ1-1, with TRBD1 matching over 7 bases. The V segment lost 4 bases and the J segment 6 bases; nucleotides outside the gene matches: 9. The CDR3 runs 14 residues. Germline CDR1 is SGHRS and CDR2 is YFSETQ.

The chain employs TRBV9 and TRBJ2-5; the D call may be TRBD1 or TRBD2 (5 bases each). The V end lost 0 bases, the J end lost 6 bases, and 12 bases lay between the germline ends. Germline V CDR1 and CDR2: SGDLS, YYNGEE. CDR3 length equals 14 residues. The DNA for the CDR3 is TGTGCCAGCAGCGTAGAAGCAGGGAGAAAGACCCAGTACTTC. It codes for CASSVEAGRKTQYF.

The chain is built from TRBV5-1 and TRBJ1-2; D uncertain. Germline V gives CDR1 SGHRS, CDR2 YFSETQ. The V end lost 3 bases, the J end lost 4 bases, and 19 bases lay between the germline ends. The CDR3 length is 16 residues. This CDR3 reads CASSWGDYSRLYGYTF. In DNA form, the CDR3 reads TGCGCCAGCAGCTGGGGAGACTACTCACGTCTCTATGGCTACACCTTC.

This clone came up a few times. J is TRBJ2-2 and V is TRBV18; the D is unclear. The CDR3 length is 14 residues. The germline V gene has CDR1 KGHSH and CDR2 LQKENI. V gave up 2 bases and J gave up 7 bases, with 11 bases separating them. Here the CDR3 reads CASSPEDGSGELFF. The CDR3 region has the DNA TGTGCCAGCTCACCAGAGGACGGAAGCGGGGAGCTGTTTTTT.

This clone appeared a single time. The genes are TRBV2 and TRBJ2-4, with D possibly TRBD1 on 5 matching bases. The germline gives CDR1 SNHLY, CDR2 FYNNEI. Trimming took off 8 bases at V and 8 bases at J, with 16 bases between the two ends. The CDR3 sequence is 13 residues long. CDR3 residues: CASFGQLVHIQYF. The DNA of the CDR3 is TGTGCCAGCTTTGGACAATTGGTGCACATTCAGTACTTC.

This chain links TRBV5-1 with TRBJ1-2; a possible D gene is TRBD1 (6 bases). Per germline, CDR1 SGHRS and CDR2 YFSETQ. This CDR3 spans 14 amino acids. Trimming took 0 bases from V and 7 from J, leaving 13 bases between them. DNA for the CDR3: TGCGCCAGCAGCTTGGAGTCCAGGGGTGGTGGCTACACCTTC. Protein: CASSLESRGGGYTF.